This TCR beta chain was documented in a study of blood T cells in healthy people across ages. J was trimmed by 4 bases and V by 10 bases; bases with no gene match: 5. Germline CDR1 and CDR2: SNHLY and FYNNEI. The CDR3 covers 12 residues. Primed by a sample-barcoded 5' primer and a J-beta primer mix, a second PCR proceeded for roughly 7 to 12 cycles. Each TCR beta cDNA got a 12-nucleotide random molecular identifier. MiXCR was run by TCRdb on the 5' RACE reads, yielding one entry per CDR3 protein. Here the sample spans about 930,000 distinct CDR3 sequences, about 29% being singletons. A further study also used this sample, focusing on T cells of mothers and their children. From that second work: Donation involved three healthy Caucasian mothers and the six children that they had. Sequencing got over 9 million TCR beta CDR3 reads from each mother and approximately 3 million from each child. Related mother-child pairs shared marginally more repertoire than unrelated pairs, though not significantly.

The TCR sequence derives from a woman aged 40 to 55 in good health. The sequencing sample was made of blood. The rearrangement joins TRBV2 to TRBJ2-7; 9 positions agree with TRBD1. The CDR3 reads CATDRGAYEQYF. CDR3 nucleotide sequence: TGTGCCACCGACAGGGGGGCTTACGAGCAGTACTTC.